This TCR beta chain comes out of a study of Graves' ophthalmopathy and Graves' hyperthyroidism. Study-level findings and limits: Predictions made by the model for ophthalmopathy progression reached over 55% sensitivity and roughly 75% specificity.

V lost 4 bases, J lost 6 bases, and 20 bases lay in between. The CDR3 covers 15 residues. The germline gives CDR1 SGDLS, CDR2 YYNGEE. RNA transcripts yielded amplified TCR beta CDR3 regions. Following a first-round RT-PCR that used HTBI primers, a second-round multiplex PCR was carried out. TCRdb fed the multiplex PCR reads into MiXCR, producing one record per CDR3 protein. Among roughly 420,000 distinct CDR3 sequences listed, under 25% were seen once. Pregnancy or lactation, uncontrolled infections and other autoimmune diseases were grounds for excluding patients. Diagnoses were established from clinical symptoms, serum thyroxine, TRAb, thyroid ultrasound and orbital computed tomography. This clonotype was recorded at least ten times. Its antigen is not identified.

The rearrangement uses TRBV9 and TRBJ2-7; tentative D call: TRBD2 (5 bases). The sequencing sample was made of peripheral blood. The origin of this receptor is a young woman with stable Graves' hyperthyroidism. The CDR3 DNA reads as TGTGCCAGCAGCCCCGGTAGGCGGGCCGATGGCGAGCAGTACTTC. This sequence encodes CASSPGRRADGEQYF.